These 32 T cell receptor beta chains originate from one sample sequenced in a study of T-cell memory formation after mild COVID-19. Each CDR3 protein is one row after TCRdb ran MiXCR on the 5' RACE reads. The sample records some 320,000 distinct CDR3 sequences, about 16% being singletons. The material sequenced was PBMCs or a T cell subset sorted from them (not recorded which). These receptors were taken from a man aged 18 to 30 who had mild COVID-19 (a few samples of this study predate the infection). Cell type and time point are not known.

This clonotype came up many times. The chain uses TRBV28 and TRBJ2-7, with 7 nucleotides matching TRBD1. V lost 4 bases and J lost 4; bases outside the gene matches: 7. The CDR3 loop spans 14 amino acids. Germline CDR1 reads MDHEN; CDR2 reads SYDVKM. The CDR3 DNA reads as TGTGCCAGCAGTTGGGACAGCGGTTGGTACGAGCAGTACTTC. This translates into CASSWDSGWYEQYF.

The rearrangement joins TRBV7-2 to TRBJ2-2; D is uncertain. Trimming shortened V by 6 bases and J by 3 bases, and 11 bases separated the two germline ends. This CDR3 has 14 amino acids. The germline CDR1 and CDR2 sequences are SGHTA and FQGNSA. DNA of the CDR3: TGTGCCAGCAGGGCGCAGGCCGACACCGGGGAGCTGTTTTTT. Translated, it gives CASRAQADTGELFF.

This clonotype appeared many times. The V call is TRBV6-2 or TRBV6-3, the J call TRBJ2-7, with 7 bases fitting TRBD1. The V segment lost 5 bases and the J segment 7 bases; nucleotides outside the gene matches: 5. Germline loops: CDR1 MNHEY, CDR2 SVGEGT. The length of the CDR3 is 12 residues. The CDR3, as DNA: TGTGCCAGCAGTGACAGGGAGCGGGAGCAGTACGTC. It yields the protein CASSDREREQYV.

In this sample, this clonotype turned up a few times. This chain links TRBV3-1 with TRBJ2-4; D unresolved. CDR3 length: 14 residues. Germline-derived CDR1 and CDR2 are LGHDT and YNNKEL (reference sequence). The ends were cut back, 0 bases at V and 11 bases at J, with 14 bases in the middle. This chain's CDR3 is CASSQDIMTALQYF. CDR3 nucleotide sequence: TGTGCCAGCAGCCAAGATATAATGACGGCCCTTCAGTACTTC.

The rearrangement joins TRBV6-6 to TRBJ1-5, with D unclear. The germline CDR1 and CDR2 sequences are MNHNY and SVGAGI (reference sequence). With 11 bases removed from V and 3 bases from J, the gap between germline ends came to 20 bases. The CDR3 contains 15 residues. CDR3 region: CACRFEVSFNQPQHF. CDR3 bases: TGTGCCTGCCGGTTTGAGGTCTCTTTCAATCAGCCCCAGCATTTT.

This clonotype was counted between two and nine times. V gene TRBV5-1 combines with J gene TRBJ2-1; TRBD2 might be the D (6 bases). The CDR3 has 16 amino acids. Germline assignment: CDR1 SGHRS and CDR2 YFSETQ. V lost 4 bases to trimming and J lost 4 bases, with 18 bases between them. CDR3 protein: CASSPGGTATYNEQFF. As DNA, the CDR3 is TGCGCCAGCAGCCCCGGCGGGACTGCAACGTACAATGAGCAGTTCTTC. Based on the CDR3 plus reference TRBV5-1 and TRBJ2-1, the full variable domain is KAGVTQTPRYLIKTRGQQVTLSCSPISGHRSVSWYQQTPGQGLQFLFEYFSETQRNKGNFPGRFSGRQFSNSRSEMNVSTLELGDSALYLCASSPGGTATYNEQFFGPGTRLTVL.

The chain joins TRBV28 to TRBJ2-1; D assignment may be TRBD1 or TRBD2 (6 bases each). Germline CDR1 and CDR2: MDHEN and SYDVKM. V was shortened by 3 bases and J by 4 bases, with 10 bases between the two germline ends. The CDR3 has 14 residues. CDR3 coding DNA: TGTGCCAGCAGTTTCCGGGGGCCGTACAATGAGCAGTTCTTC. Protein sequence: CASSFRGPYNEQFF.

This clonotype has only a few counts. This sequence joins TRBV12-5 and TRBJ2-3; 7 bases fit TRBD2. Germline V gene lookup returns CDR1 LGHNT and CDR2 FRNRAP. Trimming cost V 0 bases and J 4 bases; bases outside gene matches: 13. The CDR3 runs to 18 residues. Here the CDR3 reads CASGLVLGTPGGPDTQYF. The CDR3 bases are TGTGCTAGTGGTTTGGTACTTGGGACCCCGGGGGGTCCAGATACGCAGTATTTT.

This clonotype was seen only a few times. V usage is TRBV6-2 or TRBV6-3 and J usage is TRBJ2-3; 9 bases map to TRBD1. Germline CDR1 and CDR2: MNHEY and SVGEGT. Trimming removed 5 bases from V and 4 bases from J; junction bases left unmatched: 4. The CDR3 contains 14 residues. In DNA, the CDR3 is TGTGCCAGCAGTCGGACAGGGGCTCCAGATACGCAGTATTTT. It yields the protein CASSRTGAPDTQYF.

The V call is TRBV5-1, the J call TRBJ2-3; D is possibly TRBD2 (6 bases). Between the trimmed V and J ends, which lost 4 bases and 4 bases, there was a span of 13 bases. Germline V gene lookup returns CDR1 SGHRS and CDR2 YFSETQ. The CDR3 consists of 14 residues. The CDR3 is CASSPRLEADTQYF. The CDR3 DNA is TGCGCCAGCAGCCCCCGACTAGAGGCAGATACGCAGTATTTT.

This clonotype was seen at least ten times. V gene TRBV30 combines with J gene TRBJ1-6, with 10 bases lining up with TRBD1. Germline V CDR1 and CDR2: GTSNPN, SVGIG (reference sequence). This CDR3 comprises 14 residues. Unmatched junction bases numbered 4, after V lost 3 bases and J lost 8 bases. The CDR3 region is CAWSRDRGYSPLHF. Written as DNA, the CDR3 is TGTGCCTGGAGCCGGGACAGGGGTTATTCACCCCTCCACTTT.

The chain couples TRBV5-1 to TRBJ1-5, with D unresolved. Germline CDR1 and CDR2: SGHRS and YFSETQ. The V end was cut by 0 bases, the J end by 3 bases, with 7 bases between. This CDR3 contains 14 residues. The DNA of the CDR3 is TGCGCCAGCAGCTTGGGGGAGGTCAATCAGCCCCAGCATTTT. Encoded protein: CASSLGEVNQPQHF.

The CDR3 DNA reads as TGTGCCAGCAGCTTTACCGGGACGGAATCCTACGAGCAGTACTTC. It translates to CASSFTGTESYEQYF. The rearrangement links TRBV7-2 to TRBJ2-7; D is possibly TRBD1 or TRBD2 (5 bases each). The germline V gene encodes CDR1 SGHTA and CDR2 FQGNSA. The CDR3 length is 15 residues. The ends were cut back, 3 bases at V and 1 base at J, with 13 bases in the middle.

This clonotype has a handful of counts. V gene TRBV28 combines with J gene TRBJ2-5, with a possible D match to TRBD2 (6 bases). CDR1 MDHEN and CDR2 SYDVKM come from the germline V gene. The CDR3 is 15 residues long. Between the trimmed V and J ends, which lost 6 bases and 7 bases, there was a span of 21 bases. The CDR3, as DNA: TGTGCCAGCAGCACACCGGGGGACGCCGAGGTGACCCAGTACTTC. As protein: CASSTPGDAEVTQYF.

This clonotype appeared a few times. The chain combines TRBV5-1 with TRBJ1-1; D remains ambiguous. The germline V gene has CDR1 SGHRS and CDR2 YFSETQ. The CDR3 contains 12 residues. V was clipped by 7 bases and J by 7 bases, with 14 bases between them. The CDR3, as DNA: TGCGCCAGCCGCCTCGGGCGGCTTGAAGCTTTCTTT. Amino acid sequence: CASRLGRLEAFF.

The sample holds a few counts of this clonotype. The V gene is TRBV25-1, the J gene TRBJ2-3; D gene uncertain. Germline CDR1 is MGHDK and CDR2 is SYGVNS. V was pared by 5 bases and J by 0 bases, with 12 bases between. This CDR3 is 15 amino acids long. CDR3 protein: CASSPAAASTDTQYF. CDR3 sequence (DNA): TGTGCCAGCAGTCCCGCGGCTGCTAGCACAGATACGCAGTATTTT.

The V gene is TRBV7-3, the J gene TRBJ2-7, with a possible D match to TRBD1 (5 bases). The CDR3 is 16 amino acids. V lost 4 bases, J lost 0 bases, and 16 bases lay in between. Looked up from germline, CDR1 is SGHTA and CDR2 is FQGTGA. CDR3 residues: CASSWPLQVYSYEQYF. CDR3 DNA sequence: TGTGCCAGCAGCTGGCCCTTACAGGTATACTCCTACGAGCAGTACTTC.

The chain couples TRBV20-1 to TRBJ2-1; D may be TRBD2 (6 bases). Germline CDR1 reads DFQATT; CDR2 reads SNEGSKA (reference sequence). This CDR3 comprises 16 residues. V was trimmed by 6 bases and J by 9 bases, leaving 27 bases between them. The DNA for the CDR3 is TGCAGTGCGGCACCCCTGGGGGGTGTAGTAGCCGCTGAGCAGTTCTTC. This translates into CSAAPLGGVVAAEQFF.

The CDR3 protein is CASSQGSGYEQFF. CDR3 bases: TGCGCCAGCAGCCAAGGGTCCGGGTATGAGCAGTTCTTC. The chain joins TRBV4-1 to TRBJ2-1; D remains unclear. Germline V gene lookup returns CDR1 MGHRA and CDR2 YSYEKL. Trimming left V 1 base short and J 8 bases short, with 9 bases between. The CDR3 sequence is 13 residues long.

The table lists this clonotype with many counts. This chain joins TRBV20-1 and TRBJ2-7; a possible D gene is TRBD1 (5 bases). CDR1 and CDR2 from the germline V gene are DFQATT and SNEGSKA (reference sequence). V lost 1 base to trimming and J lost 2 bases, with 15 bases between them. The CDR3 has 15 amino acids. CDR3 bases: TGCAGTGCTAGAGCGGTCTCAGGGTCTGCCTACGAGCAGTACTTC. Translating gives CSARAVSGSAYEQYF.

This clonotype turned up a few times. The rearrangement uses TRBV5-1 and TRBJ1-5, with a possible D match to TRBD1 (5 bases). The CDR3 contains 15 residues. Germline assignment: CDR1 SGHRS and CDR2 YFSETQ. Trimming took off 0 bases at V and 7 bases at J, with 14 bases between the two ends. CDR3 bases: TGCGCCAGCAGCTTGGATGGGCAGGGAGTCCAGCCCCAGCATTTT. Its translation is CASSLDGQGVQPQHF.

The CDR3 region is CASSPPCEGMGQPQHF. In DNA, the CDR3 is TGTGCCAGCAGTCCCCCATGTGAGGGGATGGGTCAGCCCCAGCATTTT. The V call is TRBV27, the J call TRBJ1-5, with D possibly matching TRBD1 (5 bases). V was shortened by 5 bases and J by 6 bases, with 20 bases between the two germline ends. In germline, CDR1 is MNHEY, CDR2 SMNVEV (reference sequence). The CDR3 is 16 amino acids.

This clonotype was detected many times. Written as DNA, the CDR3 is TGTGCCAGCAGTGCCAGGACGGGGCCGGTCCTGACTTTC. Translated, it gives CASSARTGPVLTF. The chain combines TRBV25-1 with TRBJ2-6; D might be TRBD1 or TRBD2, each matching 5 bases. Germline values: CDR1 MGHDK, CDR2 SYGVNS. The CDR3 has 13 residues. V lost 4 bases and J 13 bases, leaving 14 bases between the germline ends.

This clonotype was recorded a few times. This chain joins TRBV6-5 and TRBJ1-1, with 7 nucleotides matching TRBD1. V trimming: 6 bases; J trimming: 8 bases; junction bases outside the gene matches: 9. This CDR3 is built from 13 residues. The V gene's germline CDR1 is MNHEY and CDR2 SVGAGI. The CDR3 region is CASRDTGALEAFF. Written as DNA, the CDR3 is TGTGCCAGCAGGGACACAGGGGCTCTCGAAGCTTTCTTT.

This clonotype was observed at least ten times. The rearrangement uses TRBV20-1 and TRBJ1-1; D perhaps matches TRBD1 (6 bases). Per the germline V gene, CDR1 is DFQATT and CDR2 is SNEGSKA (reference sequence). V lost 5 bases and J lost 3, with 7 bases in between. The length of the CDR3 is 11 residues. This chain's CDR3 is CSAHRDTEAFF. The CDR3 nucleotides read TGCAGTGCTCACAGGGACACTGAAGCTTTCTTT.

The table lists this clonotype with many counts. This sequence joins TRBV28 and TRBJ2-7; D tentatively fits TRBD1 or TRBD2 (5 bases each). The CDR3 has 16 amino acids. V lost 5 bases to trimming and J lost 2 bases, with 19 bases between them. Germline V gene sequence: CDR1 MDHEN, CDR2 SYDVKM. In DNA form, the CDR3 reads TGTGCCAGCAGTCCTAGGGCAGCTCGGGGCACCTACGAGCAGTACGTC. Its protein is CASSPRAARGTYEQYV.

This chain joins TRBV5-1 and TRBJ2-3, with D maybe TRBD2 (7 bases). This CDR3 region has 16 residues. The V and J ends lost 4 bases and 4 bases respectively, with 19 bases between them. The germline V gene has CDR1 SGHRS and CDR2 YFSETQ. CDR3 nucleotide sequence: TGCGCCAGCAGCGTCCTCGGGGGGCTAGCGGCAGATACGCAGTATTTT. It yields the protein CASSVLGGLAADTQYF.

This clonotype was seen a few times. The genes are TRBV6-5 and TRBJ2-7; D gene uncertain. The CDR3 covers 13 residues. The germline gives CDR1 MNHEY, CDR2 SVGAGI. V shed 1 base and J shed 2 bases, with 6 bases lying between them. Here the CDR3 DNA reads TGTGCCAGCAGTTACTACGGAACCTACGAGCAGTACTTC. It translates to CASSYYGTYEQYF.

This clonotype was recorded many times. The J gene is TRBJ2-1, the V gene TRBV20-1, with D possibly being TRBD2 (7 bases). This CDR3 comprises 13 residues. Germline V lookup: CDR1 DFQATT, CDR2 SNEGSKA (reference sequence). With 6 bases removed from V and 11 bases from J, the gap between germline ends came to 20 bases. The CDR3 reads CSAQRAGRGQQFF. As DNA, the CDR3 is TGCAGTGCCCAGAGGGCTGGGCGGGGGCAGCAGTTCTTC.

CDR3 sequence (DNA): TGTGCCAGTAGTATACAGGGTGGTGGTACAGATACGCAGTATTTT. Translation: CASSIQGGGTDTQYF. The chain has TRBV19 and TRBJ2-3; maybe TRBD1 (5 bases). This CDR3 contains 15 residues. Per germline, CDR1 LNHDA and CDR2 SQIVND (reference sequence). Trimming took 2 bases from V and 3 from J, leaving 12 bases between them.

There are a few counts of this clonotype. This rearrangement joins TRBV28 to TRBJ2-1; D gene uncertain. Trimming took off 10 bases at V and 5 bases at J, with 9 bases between the two ends. CDR1 and CDR2 from the germline V gene are MDHEN and SYDVKM. The CDR3 extends over 11 amino acids. The CDR3 sequence is CATTANNEQFF. CDR3 DNA: TGTGCCACCACTGCCAACAATGAGCAGTTCTTC. The variable domain in full, completed from reference TRBV28 and TRBJ2-1, reads DVKVTQSSRYLVKRTGEKVFLECVQDMDHENMFWYRQDPGLGLRLIYFSYDVKMKEKGDIPEGYSVSREKKERFSLILESASTNQTSMYLCATTANNEQFFGPGTRLTVL.

The chain employs TRBV29-1 and TRBJ1-2, with 7 bases fitting TRBD1. The ends lost 4 bases at V and 3 bases at J; junction bases unmatched: 14. The CDR3 length is 16 residues. Germline CDR1 SQVTM, CDR2 ANQGSEA. The chain's CDR3 is CSVAWPSGTADYGYTF. Written as DNA, the CDR3 is TGCAGCGTTGCTTGGCCTTCAGGGACAGCCGACTATGGCTACACCTTC.